Sequencing of this T cell receptor beta chain was carried out in a study of graft-versus-host responses after intestinal transplantation. Study as a whole: Anti-thymocyte globulin was used for induction in all recipients, who then took tacrolimus and steroids for roughly 3 years.

Once graft tissue had been processed, intraepithelial and lamina propria lymphocytes were released. Germline CDR1 SGHDT, CDR2 YYEEEE. This CDR3 is built from 12 residues. The V segment lost 1 base and the J segment 13 bases; nucleotides outside the gene matches: 1. About this clone: Its antigen is unidentified.

General study results and limits: With peak circulating GvH clone levels came an association with early post-transplant HvG declines. The authors found GvH clones in recipient marrow, some appearing first in ileum or blood.

Profiling relied on immunoSEQ multiplex PCR, and the TCRdb table lists in-frame clones only, not all of them. The data contain some 8,700 clones, around 74% of them singletons. The sequencing used ileum tissue, collected 494 days after intestinal transplant. This receptor was obtained from a human patient who received an intestinal transplant, so some T cells may come from the graft donor. The chain carries TRBV5-6 and TRBJ1-6, with TRBD1 matching over 8 bases. This CDR3 reads CASSLWTGPLHF. The CDR3 DNA sequence: TGTGCCAGCAGCTTGTGGACAGGGCCCCTCCACTTT.